The sample holds many counts of the clone carrying this TCR beta chain. The antigen is not known. This entry comes from a study of identical twins. Findings of the study overall: Some out-of-frame alpha sequences were shared by twins, and these showed excess low generation probability.

Each CDR3 protein gets one entry after TCRdb re-called the 5' RACE reads with MiXCR. Of over 600,000 distinct CDR3 sequences in the sample, 21% were seen once. Germline V gives CDR1 SEHNR, CDR2 FQNEAQ (reference sequence). The germline V and J ends were trimmed by 1 base and 4 bases, with 12 bases remaining between them. The CDR3 is 15 amino acids. These data were likewise used in another study, on T cells expressing NK-cell markers. Per that study: Just one sequenced donor of eight was HCMV-seronegative, while seven were seropositive.

The sequenced sample was PBMCs. The chain uses TRBV7-9 and TRBJ2-3; D perhaps matches TRBD1 (6 bases). This TCR was recovered from a woman aged 18-35 years in good health. CDR3 protein: CASSLGDRWADTQYF. CDR3 DNA sequence: TGTGCCAGCAGCTTAGGAGACAGGTGGGCAGATACGCAGTATTTT.